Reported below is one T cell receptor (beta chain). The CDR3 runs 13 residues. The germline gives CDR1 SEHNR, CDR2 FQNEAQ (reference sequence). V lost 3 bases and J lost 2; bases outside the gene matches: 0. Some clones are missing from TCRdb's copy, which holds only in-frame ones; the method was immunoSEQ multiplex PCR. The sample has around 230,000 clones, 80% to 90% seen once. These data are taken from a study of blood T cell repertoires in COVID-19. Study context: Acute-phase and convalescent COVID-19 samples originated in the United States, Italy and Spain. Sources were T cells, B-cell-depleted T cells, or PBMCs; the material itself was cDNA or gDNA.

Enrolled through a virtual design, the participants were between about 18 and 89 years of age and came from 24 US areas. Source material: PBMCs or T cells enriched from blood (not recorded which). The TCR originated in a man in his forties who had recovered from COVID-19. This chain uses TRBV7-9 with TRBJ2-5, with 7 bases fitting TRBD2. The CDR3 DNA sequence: TGTGCCAGCAGCTTCGGGGGGCAAGAGACCCAGTACTTC. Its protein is CASSFGGQETQYF.